These 26 T cell receptor beta chains were all obtained from the same sample, sequenced in a study of T cell repertoires in cytomegalovirus infection. TCRdb redid the calling of the reads with MiXCR, one entry per CDR3 protein. This table has roughly 320,000 distinct CDR3 sequences, around 9.6% appearing once. The specimen was PBMCs. These receptors all come from a human donor in good health (CMV status not recorded). Some clones in this sample may be carry-over from other donors' samples.

In regard to this clonotype: A much larger clone sits a single nucleotide away, making a read error possible. The chain is built from TRBV2 and TRBJ2-7, with D perhaps matching TRBD1 or TRBD2 (5 bases each). The V gene lost 8 bases and the J gene lost 6 bases, with 17 bases spanning the gap. Germline V gives CDR1 SNHLY, CDR2 FYNNEI. The CDR3 has 13 amino acids. The CDR3 sequence is CASEWGTPSEQYF. The CDR3 bases are TGTGCCAGCGAGTGGGGGACCCCCAGCGAGCAGTACTTC. Variable domain in full (rest from reference TRBV2 and TRBJ2-7): EPEVTQTPSHQVTQMGQEVILRCVPISNHLYFYWYRQILGQKVEFLVSFYNNEISEKSEIFDDQFSVERPDGSNFTLKIRSTKLEDSAMYFCASEWGTPSEQYFGPGTRLTVT.

The sample holds many counts of this clonotype. The V call is TRBV14, the J call TRBJ1-2, with D unresolved. From germline, CDR1 is SGHDN and CDR2 FVKESK. This CDR3 is built from 15 residues. Trimming took 4 bases from V and 3 from J, leaving 15 bases between them. In DNA form, the CDR3 reads TGTGCCAGCAGCCTCTATCCCACCAAGTACTATGGCTACACCTTC. It is translated as CASSLYPTKYYGYTF. Full variable domain (missing parts from reference TRBV14 and TRBJ1-2): EAGVTQFPSHSVIEKGQTVTLRCDPISGHDNLYWYRRVMGKEIKFLLHFVKESKQDESGMPNNRFLAERTGGTYSTLKVQPAELEDSGVYFCASSLYPTKYYGYTFGSGTRLTVV.

This clonotype was observed at least ten times. The chain carries TRBV7-6 and TRBJ2-3; D gene ambiguous. The CDR3 has 15 amino acids. Trimming cost V 5 bases and J 0 bases, with 12 bases left between them. Looked up from germline, CDR1 is SGHVS and CDR2 is FNYEAQ. CDR3 sequence (DNA): TGTGCCAGCAGCCGCCCGCCGTCTAGCACAGATACGCAGTATTTT. As protein: CASSRPPSSTDTQYF. The complete variable domain, with remaining parts taken from reference TRBV7-6 and TRBJ2-3, reads GAGVSQSPRYKVTKRGQDVALRCDPISGHVSLYWYRQALGQGPEFLTYFNYEAQQDKSGLPNDRFSAERPEGSISTLTIQRTEQRDSAMYRCASSRPPSSTDTQYFGPGTRLTVL.

This clonotype was detected only once. The chain combines TRBV10-3 with TRBJ2-7; maybe TRBD2 (7 bases). V lost 2 bases to trimming and J lost 5 bases, with 16 bases between them. Germline-derived CDR1 and CDR2 are ENHRY and SYGVKD. There are 15 residues in the CDR3. The DNA for the CDR3 is TGTGCCATCAGTGAGCGGACGGGGGGCCGCGACGAGCAGTACGTC. Residues: CAISERTGGRDEQYV.

To note about this clonotype: Possible read error: a much larger clone is one base away. This chain joins TRBV20-1 and TRBJ2-1, with D possibly matching TRBD1 (5 bases). CDR3 size: 14 residues. CDR1 is DFQATT, CDR2 SNEGSKA, per germline (reference sequence). The CDR3 bases are TGCAGTGCTAGAGATTGGGGCAGTAACAATGAGCCGTTCTTC. Amino acid sequence: CSARDWGSNNEPFF.

V and J are TRBV28 and TRBJ2-5, with a weak D call TRBD1 (6 bases). The CDR3 runs 13 residues. Trimming left V 2 bases short and J 5 bases short, with 9 bases between. Germline assignment: CDR1 MDHEN and CDR2 SYDVKM. Here the CDR3 reads CASSLRQVETQYF. The CDR3 nucleotides read TGTGCCAGCAGTTTAAGACAGGTGGAGACCCAGTACTTC.

This chain uses TRBV28 with TRBJ1-1; weak D call: TRBD1 (6 bases). The CDR3 spans 15 residues. The V gene lost 2 bases and the J gene lost 4 bases, with 14 bases spanning the gap. The V gene's germline CDR1 is MDHEN and CDR2 SYDVKM. The chain's CDR3 is CASSLPLGGGTEAFF. The CDR3 DNA reads TGTGCCAGCAGTTTACCTCTAGGGGGGGGCACTGAAGCTTTCTTT. The variable domain in full, completed from reference TRBV28 and TRBJ1-1, reads DVKVTQSSRYLVKRTGEKVFLECVQDMDHENMFWYRQDPGLGLRLIYFSYDVKMKEKGDIPEGYSVSREKKERFSLILESASTNQTSMYLCASSLPLGGGTEAFFGQGTRLTVV.

This clonotype has a handful of counts. The V and J genes are TRBV20-1 and TRBJ1-5; D is possibly TRBD1 (5 bases). From germline, CDR1 is DFQATT and CDR2 SNEGSKA (reference sequence). V lost 0 bases, J lost 7 bases, and 22 bases lay in between. This CDR3 is 17 amino acids long. The CDR3 here is CSARDARSGQGNQPQHF. DNA for the CDR3: TGCAGTGCTAGAGATGCGCGGTCGGGGCAGGGTAACCAGCCCCAGCATTTT.

In regard to this clonotype: An end of the junction differs from the germline gene, which may be a read error. V usage is TRBV10-3 and J usage is TRBJ1-2, with TRBD1 matching 7 bases. The CDR3 runs to 12 residues. Germline V gives CDR1 ENHRY, CDR2 SYGVKD. This CDR3 reads CAISVGSRDRDF. For the CDR3, the DNA is TGTGCCATCAGTGTGGGCTCCCGGGACAGAGACTTC.

Concerning this clonotype itself: A much larger clonotype is one base distant, so this may be a read error. The chain is built from TRBV7-2 and TRBJ1-2; the D is unclear. Germline CDR1 and CDR2: SGHTA and FQGNSA. The CDR3 covers 13 residues. CDR3 coding DNA: TGTGCCGGCAGCTTAGAAGTTCGGTATGGCTACACCTTC. It is translated as CAGSLEVRYGYTF.

This clonotype was observed many times. The CDR3 here is CASRTGGLEETQYF. In DNA, the CDR3 is TGTGCCAGCAGAACAGGGGGACTAGAAGAGACCCAGTACTTC. The chain links TRBV7-9 to TRBJ2-5; D is possibly TRBD1 or TRBD2 (8 bases each). V gave up 6 bases and J gave up 3 bases, with 14 bases separating them. Germline V gene data show CDR1 as SEHNR and CDR2 as FQNEAQ (reference sequence). This CDR3 region has 14 residues.

This clonotype appeared many times. This rearrangement joins TRBV7-9 to TRBJ2-3; 10 bases map to TRBD2. V was pared by 2 bases and J by 4 bases, with 3 bases of the junction left unmatched. The CDR3 contains 15 residues. Per germline, CDR1 SEHNR and CDR2 FQNEAQ (reference sequence). CDR3 sequence (DNA): TGTGCCAGCAGCTTATCTAGCGGGGGCCCAGATACGCAGTATTTT. Translated: CASSLSSGGPDTQYF.

This clonotype was counted ten times or more. The chain employs TRBV28 and TRBJ1-4; D call uncertain. Deletions cut 6 bases from V and 8 bases from J, with 16 bases between. From germline, CDR1 is MDHEN and CDR2 SYDVKM. CDR3 length: 14 amino acids. CDR3 residues: CASSLHRREEKLFF. CDR3 DNA sequence: TGTGCCAGCAGCCTTCACCGCCGGGAGGAAAAACTGTTTTTT.

This clonotype was counted many times. This chain connects TRBV7-8 to TRBJ1-1, with TRBD1 matching 7 bases. Germline loops: CDR1 SGHVS, CDR2 FQNEAQ. The CDR3 runs 16 residues. Trimming took 8 bases from V and 0 from J; bases not matched to a gene: 12. CDR3 DNA: TGTGCCAGCTGTACCGGGACAGTAGAAATGAACACTGAAGCTTTCTTT. Amino acid sequence: CASCTGTVEMNTEAFF.

This chain joins TRBV6-2 or TRBV6-3 and TRBJ2-4; D may be TRBD1 or TRBD2 (5 bases each). V lost 5 bases and J 6 bases, leaving 14 bases between the germline ends. Germline CDR1 is MNHEY and CDR2 is SVGEGT. The CDR3 extends over 14 amino acids. CDR3 DNA: TGTGCCAGCAGTCCTGACGGTGGGGGAAACATTCAGTACTTC. Protein: CASSPDGGGNIQYF.

Many counts were recorded for this clonotype. This rearrangement joins TRBV2 to TRBJ2-7; possibly TRBD2 for D (6 bases). This CDR3 has 11 amino acids. The V end lost 8 bases, the J end lost 3 bases, and 8 bases lay between the germline ends. CDR1 is SNHLY and CDR2 is FYNNEI in the germline V gene. The CDR3 loop is CASGGFYEQYV. CDR3 nucleotide sequence: TGTGCCAGCGGGGGGTTCTACGAGCAGTACGTC.

This clonotype came up many times. The chain uses TRBV2 and TRBJ2-1; possibly TRBD2 for D (5 bases). V lost 4 bases and J lost 8, with 15 bases in between. Germline assignment: CDR1 SNHLY and CDR2 FYNNEI. The CDR3 is 14 amino acids. CDR3 protein: CASSVNRGGHEQFF. The CDR3 DNA is TGTGCCAGCAGTGTAAATCGAGGAGGCCATGAGCAGTTCTTC.

This clonotype was detected many times. The rearrangement links TRBV6-5 to TRBJ1-1; D is undetermined. The CDR3 extends over 16 amino acids. Trimming took off 2 bases at V and 0 bases at J, with 13 bases between the two ends. From germline, CDR1 is MNHEY and CDR2 SVGAGI. The chain's CDR3 is CASSYRDLRLNTEAFF. CDR3 bases: TGTGCCAGCAGTTACCGTGACCTAAGGCTGAACACTGAAGCTTTCTTT.

In this sample, this clonotype turned up many times. This chain connects TRBV7-9 to TRBJ2-1; D possibly matches TRBD1 or TRBD2 (5 bases each). The ends were cut back, 3 bases at V and 10 bases at J, with 13 bases in the middle. Germline assignment: CDR1 SEHNR and CDR2 FQNEAQ (reference sequence). This CDR3 has 13 amino acids. The CDR3 nucleotides read TGTGCCAGCAGCTTTAAGGGGAGCTTAGAGCAGTTCTTC. This codes for CASSFKGSLEQFF.

The chain has TRBV3-1 and TRBJ2-1; tentatively, D is TRBD2 (5 bases). Trimming removed 4 bases from V and 10 bases from J, with 11 bases in between. The CDR3 consists of 12 residues. CDR1 LGHDT and CDR2 YNNKEL come from the germline V gene (reference sequence). CDR3 bases: TGTGCCAGCAGCCGACCGGGGTCAGAGCAGTTCTTC. It codes for CASSRPGSEQFF.

In this sample, this clonotype turned up many times. The CDR3: CASSYSAGESYGYTF. The CDR3 region has the DNA TGTGCCAGCAGTTACTCCGCAGGGGAGTCCTATGGCTACACCTTC. The chain links TRBV6-5 to TRBJ1-2; tentative D call: TRBD1 (6 bases). The CDR3 has 15 amino acids. The germline V and J ends were trimmed by 0 bases and 4 bases, with 12 bases remaining between them. Germline V lookup: CDR1 MNHEY, CDR2 SVGAGI.

CDR3 protein: CASSGGAPQHF. CDR3 DNA sequence: TGTGCCAGCAGTGGAGGGGCGCCCCAGCATTTT. This chain joins TRBV6-6 and TRBJ1-5; D perhaps matches TRBD1 (5 bases). The ends were cut back, 5 bases at V and 9 bases at J, with 8 bases in the middle. The CDR3 loop spans 11 amino acids. Germline V CDR1 and CDR2: MNHNY, SVGAGI (reference sequence).

At least ten counts were recorded for this clonotype. The rearrangement joins TRBV7-9 to TRBJ2-3; D call uncertain. The CDR3 totals 15 residues. The ends were cut back, 0 bases at V and 5 bases at J, with 12 bases in the middle. The germline CDR1 and CDR2 sequences are SEHNR and FQNEAQ (reference sequence). CDR3: CASSLATGGGDTQYF. CDR3 nucleotide sequence: TGTGCCAGCAGCTTAGCGACGGGCGGCGGAGATACGCAGTATTTT.

This clonotype was recorded many times. The chain recombines TRBV12-3 or TRBV12-4 with TRBJ2-5, with D possibly called TRBD1 or TRBD2 (6 bases each). The CDR3 covers 13 residues. Trimming shortened V by 7 bases and J by 7 bases, and 16 bases separated the two germline ends. The DNA for the CDR3 is TGTGCCAGCAAAAGGGGGGACACGGGGACCCAGTACTTC. Amino acid sequence: CASKRGDTGTQYF.

This clonotype was detected ten times or more. The chain joins TRBV28 to TRBJ2-3; D call uncertain. Per germline, CDR1 MDHEN and CDR2 SYDVKM. The CDR3 is made up of 17 amino acids. V was trimmed by 4 bases and J by 1 base, leaving 18 bases between them. DNA for the CDR3: TGTGCCAGCAGTTCCCCCAAGACCGGTGGTGGCACAGATACGCAGTATTTT. The encoded protein is CASSSPKTGGGTDTQYF.

This sequence joins TRBV29-1 and TRBJ1-2, with unresolved D. V was clipped by 0 bases and J by 2 bases, with 13 bases between them. The CDR3 sequence is 15 residues long. The germline V gene encodes CDR1 SQVTM and CDR2 ANQGSEA. The CDR3 is CSVEDHSQENYGYTF. The CDR3 region has the DNA TGCAGCGTTGAAGACCATAGCCAAGAGAACTATGGCTACACCTTC.